This T cell receptor (beta chain) derives from a study of cytotoxic CD8 clonotypes in ibrutinib-treated CLL. There are a few counts of this clone. The protocol was immunoSEQ multiplex PCR, while the TCRdb copy is restricted to in-frame clones and leaves out a portion. In the table there are roughly 220,000 clones, more than 65% of which are singletons. Germline V gene sequence: CDR1 SGHRS, CDR2 YFSETQ. V lost 7 bases and J lost 5; bases outside the gene matches: 10. The CDR3 consists of 15 residues. Sample: PBMCs, taken after 12 months of ibrutinib treatment. The rearrangement links TRBV5-1 to TRBJ2-3; TRBD2 matches at 10 bases. The source is a human donor with chronic lymphocytic leukemia. CDR3 residues: CASGLAGVFGDTQYF. CDR3 bases: TGCGCCAGCGGGCTAGCGGGAGTGTTCGGAGATACGCAGTATTTT.